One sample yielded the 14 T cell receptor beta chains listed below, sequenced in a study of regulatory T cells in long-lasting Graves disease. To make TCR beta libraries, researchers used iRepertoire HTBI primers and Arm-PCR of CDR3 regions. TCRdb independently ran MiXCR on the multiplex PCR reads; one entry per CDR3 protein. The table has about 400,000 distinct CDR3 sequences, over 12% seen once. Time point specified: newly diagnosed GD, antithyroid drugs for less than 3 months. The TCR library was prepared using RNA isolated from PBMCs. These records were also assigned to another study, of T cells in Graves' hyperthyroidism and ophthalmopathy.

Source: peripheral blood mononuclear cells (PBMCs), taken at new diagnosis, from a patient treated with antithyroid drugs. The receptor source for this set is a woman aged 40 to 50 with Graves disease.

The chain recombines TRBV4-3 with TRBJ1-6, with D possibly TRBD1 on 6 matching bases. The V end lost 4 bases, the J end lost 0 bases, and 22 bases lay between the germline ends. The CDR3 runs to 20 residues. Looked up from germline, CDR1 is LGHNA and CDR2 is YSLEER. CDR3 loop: CASSRLSLQGGGSYNSPLHF. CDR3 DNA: TGCGCCAGCAGCCGGCTATCACTTCAGGGAGGGGGCTCCTATAATTCACCCCTCCACTTT.

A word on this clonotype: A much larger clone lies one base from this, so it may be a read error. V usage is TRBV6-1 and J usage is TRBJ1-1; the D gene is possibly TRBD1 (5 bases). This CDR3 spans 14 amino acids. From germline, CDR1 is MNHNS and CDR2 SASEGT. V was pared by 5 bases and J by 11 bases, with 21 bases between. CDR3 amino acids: CASSTGATSRYAFF. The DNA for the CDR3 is TGTGCCAGCAGTACTGGGGCAACATCTCGGTATGCTTTCTTT.

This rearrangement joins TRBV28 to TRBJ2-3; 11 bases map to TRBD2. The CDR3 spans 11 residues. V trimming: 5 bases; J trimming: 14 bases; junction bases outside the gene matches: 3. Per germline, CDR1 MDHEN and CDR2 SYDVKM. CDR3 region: CASSPGTSGYF. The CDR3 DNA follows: TGTGCCAGCAGTCCTGGGACTAGCGGGTATTTT.

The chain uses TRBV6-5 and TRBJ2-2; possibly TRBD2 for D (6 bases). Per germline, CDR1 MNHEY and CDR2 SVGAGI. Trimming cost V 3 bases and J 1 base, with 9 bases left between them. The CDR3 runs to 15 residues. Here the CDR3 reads CASSYSRENTGELFF. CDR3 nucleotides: TGTGCCAGCAGTTATTCGCGGGAGAACACCGGGGAGCTGTTTTTT.

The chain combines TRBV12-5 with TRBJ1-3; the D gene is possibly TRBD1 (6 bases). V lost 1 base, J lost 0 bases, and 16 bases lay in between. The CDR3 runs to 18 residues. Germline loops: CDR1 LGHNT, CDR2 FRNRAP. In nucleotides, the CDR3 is TGTGCTAGTGGTTTGGAGATATTAACAGGGACCTCTGGAAACACCATATATTTT. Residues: CASGLEILTGTSGNTIYF.

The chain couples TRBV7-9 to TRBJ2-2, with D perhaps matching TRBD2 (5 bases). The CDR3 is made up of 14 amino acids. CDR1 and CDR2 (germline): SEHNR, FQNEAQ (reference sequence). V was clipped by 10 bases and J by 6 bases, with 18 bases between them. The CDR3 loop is CATNGLPEAGELFF. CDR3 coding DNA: TGTGCCACCAACGGATTACCGGAGGCCGGGGAGCTGTTTTTT.

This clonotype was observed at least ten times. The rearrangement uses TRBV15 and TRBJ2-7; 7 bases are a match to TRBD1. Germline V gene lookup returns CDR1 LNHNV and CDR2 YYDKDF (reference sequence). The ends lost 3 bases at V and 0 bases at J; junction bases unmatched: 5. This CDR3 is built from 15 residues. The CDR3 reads CATSRDRISSYEQYF. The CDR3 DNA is TGTGCCACCAGCAGGGACAGGATTAGCTCCTACGAGCAGTACTTC.

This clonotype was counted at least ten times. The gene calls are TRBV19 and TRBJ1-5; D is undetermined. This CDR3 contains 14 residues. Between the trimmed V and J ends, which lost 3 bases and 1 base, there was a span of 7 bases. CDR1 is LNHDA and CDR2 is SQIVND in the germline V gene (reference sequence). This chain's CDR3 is CASSISPSNQPQHF. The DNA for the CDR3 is TGTGCCAGTAGTATCTCACCAAGCAATCAGCCCCAGCATTTT.

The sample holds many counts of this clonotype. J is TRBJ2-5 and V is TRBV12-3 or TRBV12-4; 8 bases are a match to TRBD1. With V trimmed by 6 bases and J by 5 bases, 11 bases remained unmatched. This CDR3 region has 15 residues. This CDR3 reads CASSLGQGPRETQYF. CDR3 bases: TGTGCCAGCAGCCTAGGACAGGGCCCGAGGGAGACCCAGTACTTC.

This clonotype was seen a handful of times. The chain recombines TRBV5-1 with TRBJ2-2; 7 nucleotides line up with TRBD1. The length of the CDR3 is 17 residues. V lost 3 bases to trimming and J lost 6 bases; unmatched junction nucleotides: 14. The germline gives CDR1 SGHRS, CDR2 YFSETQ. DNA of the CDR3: TGCGCCAGCAGCTCAATTCCCGGGACAGTAAATGCCGGGGAGCTGTTTTTT. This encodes CASSSIPGTVNAGELFF.

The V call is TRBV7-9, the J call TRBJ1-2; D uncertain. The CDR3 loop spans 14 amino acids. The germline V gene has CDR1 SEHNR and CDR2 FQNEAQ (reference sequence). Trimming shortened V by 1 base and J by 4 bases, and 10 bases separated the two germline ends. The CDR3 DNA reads TGTGCCAGCAGCTTAGTACGGAACGCCTATGGCTACACCTTC. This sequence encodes CASSLVRNAYGYTF.

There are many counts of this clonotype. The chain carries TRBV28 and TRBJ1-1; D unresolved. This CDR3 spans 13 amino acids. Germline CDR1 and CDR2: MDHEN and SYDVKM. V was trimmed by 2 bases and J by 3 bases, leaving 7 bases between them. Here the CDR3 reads CASSLELYTEAFF. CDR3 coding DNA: TGTGCCAGCAGTTTAGAGCTCTACACTGAAGCTTTCTTT.

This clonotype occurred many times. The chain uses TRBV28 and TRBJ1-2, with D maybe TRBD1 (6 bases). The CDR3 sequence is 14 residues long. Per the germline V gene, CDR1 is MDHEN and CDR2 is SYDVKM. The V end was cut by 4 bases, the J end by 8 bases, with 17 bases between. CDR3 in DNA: TGTGCCAGCAGTTACACCCAAACAGGGAGCGGCTACACCTTC. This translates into CASSYTQTGSGYTF.

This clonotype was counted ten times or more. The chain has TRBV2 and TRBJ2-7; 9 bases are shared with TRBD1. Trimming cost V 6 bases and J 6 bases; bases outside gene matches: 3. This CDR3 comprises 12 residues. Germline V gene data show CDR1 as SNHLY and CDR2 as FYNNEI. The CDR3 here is CASRTGGSEQYF. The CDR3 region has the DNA TGTGCCAGCAGGACAGGGGGAAGCGAGCAGTACTTC.